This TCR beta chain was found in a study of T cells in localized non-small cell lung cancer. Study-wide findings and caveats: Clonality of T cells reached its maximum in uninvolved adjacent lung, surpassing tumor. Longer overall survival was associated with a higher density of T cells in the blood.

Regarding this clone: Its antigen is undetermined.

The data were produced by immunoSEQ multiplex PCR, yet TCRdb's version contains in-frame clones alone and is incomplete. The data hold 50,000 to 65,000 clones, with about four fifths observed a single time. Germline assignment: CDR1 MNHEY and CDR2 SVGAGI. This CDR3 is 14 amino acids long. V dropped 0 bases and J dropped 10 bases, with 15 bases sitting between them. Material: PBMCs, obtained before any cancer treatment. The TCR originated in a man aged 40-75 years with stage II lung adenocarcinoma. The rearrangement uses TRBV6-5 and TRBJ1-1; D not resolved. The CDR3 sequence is CASSYSRSDLGAFF. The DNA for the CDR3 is TGTGCCAGCAGTTACTCGAGGTCGGACCTCGGAGCTTTCTTT.